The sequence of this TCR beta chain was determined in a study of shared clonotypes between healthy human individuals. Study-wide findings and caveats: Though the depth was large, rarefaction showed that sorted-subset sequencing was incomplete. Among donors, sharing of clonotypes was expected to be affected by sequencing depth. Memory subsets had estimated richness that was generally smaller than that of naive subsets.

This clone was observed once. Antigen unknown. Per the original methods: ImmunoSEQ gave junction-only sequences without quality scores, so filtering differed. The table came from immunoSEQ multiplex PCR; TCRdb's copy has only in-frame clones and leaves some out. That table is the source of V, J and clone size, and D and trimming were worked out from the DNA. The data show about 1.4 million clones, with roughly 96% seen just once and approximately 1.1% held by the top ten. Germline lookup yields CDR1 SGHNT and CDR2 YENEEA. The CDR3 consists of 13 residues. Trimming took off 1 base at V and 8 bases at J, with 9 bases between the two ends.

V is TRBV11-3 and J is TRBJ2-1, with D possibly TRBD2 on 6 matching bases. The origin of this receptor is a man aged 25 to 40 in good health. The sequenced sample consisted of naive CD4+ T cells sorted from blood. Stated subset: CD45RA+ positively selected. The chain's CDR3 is CASSLAREDEQFF. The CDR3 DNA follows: TGTGCCAGCAGCTTAGCCAGGGAGGATGAGCAGTTCTTC.